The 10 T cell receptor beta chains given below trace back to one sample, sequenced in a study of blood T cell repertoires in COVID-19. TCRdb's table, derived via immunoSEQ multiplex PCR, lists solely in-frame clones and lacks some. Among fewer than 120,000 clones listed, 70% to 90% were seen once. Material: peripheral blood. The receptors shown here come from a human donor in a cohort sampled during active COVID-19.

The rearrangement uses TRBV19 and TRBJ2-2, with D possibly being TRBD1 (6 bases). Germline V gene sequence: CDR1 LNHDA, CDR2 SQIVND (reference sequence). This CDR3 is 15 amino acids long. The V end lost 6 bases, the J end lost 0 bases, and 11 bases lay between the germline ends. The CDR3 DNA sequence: TGTGCCAGTAGGAGGACAGCGACGAACACCGGGGAGCTGTTTTTT. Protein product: CASRRTATNTGELFF.

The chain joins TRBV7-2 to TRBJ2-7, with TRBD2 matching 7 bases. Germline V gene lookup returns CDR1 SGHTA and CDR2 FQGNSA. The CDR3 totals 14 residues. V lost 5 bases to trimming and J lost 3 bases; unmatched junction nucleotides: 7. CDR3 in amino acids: CASSEGRVSYEQYF. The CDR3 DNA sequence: TGTGCCAGCAGCGAAGGGAGGGTCAGCTACGAGCAGTACTTC.

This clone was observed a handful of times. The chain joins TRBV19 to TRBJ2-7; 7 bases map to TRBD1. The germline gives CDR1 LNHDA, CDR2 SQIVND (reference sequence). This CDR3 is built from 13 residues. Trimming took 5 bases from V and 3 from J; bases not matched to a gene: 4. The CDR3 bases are TGTGCCAGTAGTTGGGACAGAGGCTACGAGCAGTACTTC. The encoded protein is CASSWDRGYEQYF. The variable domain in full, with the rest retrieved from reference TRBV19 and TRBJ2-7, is DGGITQSPKYLFRKEGQNVTLSCEQNLNHDAMYWYRQDPGQGLRLIYYSQIVNDFQKGDIAEGYSVSREKKESFPLTVTSAQKNPTAFYLCASSWDRGYEQYFGPGTRLTVT.

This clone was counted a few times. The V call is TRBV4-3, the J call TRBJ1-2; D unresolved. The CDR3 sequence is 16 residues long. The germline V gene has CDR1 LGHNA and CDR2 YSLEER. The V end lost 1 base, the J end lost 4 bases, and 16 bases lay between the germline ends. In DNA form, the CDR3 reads TGCGCCAGCAGCCAAGTGGGAGCCACTACGGGCTATGGCTACACCTTC. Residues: CASSQVGATTGYGYTF.

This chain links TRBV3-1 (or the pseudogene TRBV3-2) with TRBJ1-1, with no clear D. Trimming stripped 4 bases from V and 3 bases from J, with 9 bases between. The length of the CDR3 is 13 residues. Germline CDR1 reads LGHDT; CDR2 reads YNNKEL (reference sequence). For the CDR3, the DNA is TGTGCCAGCAGCCCCGCCGGGGACACTGAAGCTTTCTTT. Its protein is CASSPAGDTEAFF.

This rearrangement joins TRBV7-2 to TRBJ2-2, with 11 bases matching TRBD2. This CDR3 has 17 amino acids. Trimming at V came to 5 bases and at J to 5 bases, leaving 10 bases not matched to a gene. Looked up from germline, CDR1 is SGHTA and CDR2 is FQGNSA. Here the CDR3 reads CASSGSGLAGGTGELFF. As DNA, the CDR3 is TGTGCCAGCAGCGGCTCTGGACTAGCGGGTGGAACCGGGGAGCTGTTTTTT. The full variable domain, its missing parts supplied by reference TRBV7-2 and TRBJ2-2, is GAGVSQSPSNKVTEKGKDVELRCDPISGHTALYWYRQSLGQGLEFLIYFQGNSAPDKSGLPSDRFSAERTGGSVSTLTIQRTQQEDSAVYLCASSGSGLAGGTGELFFGEGSRLTVL.

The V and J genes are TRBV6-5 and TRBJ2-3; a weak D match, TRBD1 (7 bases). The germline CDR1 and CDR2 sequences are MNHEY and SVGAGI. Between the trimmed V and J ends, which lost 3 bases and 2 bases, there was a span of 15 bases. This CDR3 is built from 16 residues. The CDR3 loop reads CASSYLSRGDTDTQYF. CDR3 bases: TGTGCCAGCAGTTATCTCTCCAGGGGGGACACAGATACGCAGTATTTT.

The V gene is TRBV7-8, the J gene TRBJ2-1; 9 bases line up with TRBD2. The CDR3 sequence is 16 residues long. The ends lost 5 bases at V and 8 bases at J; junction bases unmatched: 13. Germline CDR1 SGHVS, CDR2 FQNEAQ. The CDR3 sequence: CASSPELASGKDEQFF. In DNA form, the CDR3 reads TGTGCCAGCAGCCCCGAGCTAGCTAGCGGGAAAGATGAGCAGTTCTTC.

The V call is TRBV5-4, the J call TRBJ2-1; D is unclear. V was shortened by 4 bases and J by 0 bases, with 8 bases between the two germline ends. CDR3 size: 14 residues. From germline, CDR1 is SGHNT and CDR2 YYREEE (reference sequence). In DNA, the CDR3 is TGTGCCAGCAGCGTGGTAAACTCCTACAATGAGCAGTTCTTC. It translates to CASSVVNSYNEQFF.

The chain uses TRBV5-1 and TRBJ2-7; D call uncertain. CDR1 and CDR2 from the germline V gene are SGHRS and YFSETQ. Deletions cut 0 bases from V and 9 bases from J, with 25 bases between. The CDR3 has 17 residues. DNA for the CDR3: TGCGCCAGCAGCTTGGGGTTCTCAGGCGATATACGATTAGGGCAGTACTTC. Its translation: CASSLGFSGDIRLGQYF.